The 19 T cell receptor beta chains below were found in one sample sequenced in a study of blood T cell repertoires in COVID-19. The table came from immunoSEQ multiplex PCR; TCRdb's copy has only in-frame clones and leaves some out. Of 300,000 to 350,000 clones listed, 70% to 90% were seen once; the top ten hold under 2%. The sequenced material came from peripheral blood. All receptors come from a woman in her 30s with COVID-19, enrolled during active disease.

This chain joins TRBV20-1 and TRBJ2-7; D is undetermined. The CDR3 is 11 amino acids. V was clipped by 1 base and J by 7 bases, with 8 bases between them. Germline V gene lookup returns CDR1 DFQATT and CDR2 SNEGSKA (reference sequence). CDR3 DNA sequence: TGCAGTGCTAGAGGCCGAGGAGAGCAGTACTTC. Encoded protein: CSARGRGEQYF.

Concerning this clone itself: The sample has other DNA sequences that encode this CDR3 too. This chain joins TRBV6-5 and TRBJ1-2; no definite D call. The CDR3 contains 13 residues. V was trimmed by 2 bases and J by 5 bases, leaving 9 bases between them. Germline assignment: CDR1 MNHEY and CDR2 SVGAGI. The CDR3 here is CASSYRVGYGYTF. As DNA, the CDR3 is TGTGCCAGCAGTTACCGGGTCGGGTATGGCTACACCTTC.

The V and J genes are TRBV5-4 and TRBJ1-1; D is ambiguous. The V end was cut by 0 bases, the J end by 0 bases, with 9 bases between. Germline V gene lookup returns CDR1 SGHNT and CDR2 YYREEE (reference sequence). The CDR3 covers 15 residues. CDR3 region: CASSLDLGLNTEAFF. CDR3 sequence (DNA): TGTGCCAGCAGCTTGGATCTTGGCCTGAACACTGAAGCTTTCTTT.

The rearrangement joins TRBV2 to TRBJ1-2; D is undetermined. The germline V gene has CDR1 SNHLY and CDR2 FYNNEI. CDR3 length equals 13 residues. V gave up 3 bases and J gave up 4 bases, with 9 bases separating them. Here the CDR3 reads CASSEDYTYGYTF. The CDR3 DNA reads as TGTGCCAGCAGTGAGGACTATACCTATGGCTACACCTTC. Looking up the rest from reference TRBV2 and TRBJ1-2 gives the full variable domain: EPEVTQTPSHQVTQMGQEVILRCVPISNHLYFYWYRQILGQKVEFLVSFYNNEISEKSEIFDDQFSVERPDGSNFTLKIRSTKLEDSAMYFCASSEDYTYGYTFGSGTRLTVV.

The rearrangement links TRBV6-2 or TRBV6-3 to TRBJ2-7; D gene uncertain. The V end lost 6 bases, the J end lost 2 bases, and 5 bases lay between the germline ends. The CDR3 has 11 amino acids. Germline V gives CDR1 MNHEY, CDR2 SVGEGT. CDR3 nucleotide sequence: TGTGCCAGCAGCCGCGCCTACGAGCAGTACTTC. This translates into CASSRAYEQYF.

The chain combines TRBV5-1 with TRBJ2-1; 9 nucleotides match TRBD1. The ends lost 7 bases at V and 3 bases at J; junction bases unmatched: 2. The CDR3 extends over 13 amino acids. The germline V gene encodes CDR1 SGHRS and CDR2 YFSETQ. Here the CDR3 DNA reads TGCGCCAGCCGGGACAGGGACTACAATGAGCAGTTCTTC. The encoded protein is CASRDRDYNEQFF.

The chain uses TRBV6-5 and TRBJ1-5; 8 bases are a match to TRBD1. Germline trimming cut 6 bases from V and 2 bases from J; bases unmatched to any gene: 6. CDR1 and CDR2 (germline): MNHEY, SVGAGI. The CDR3 has 15 residues. The CDR3 DNA reads TGTGCCAGCAGGCAGGGGGCGGGAGGCAATCAGCCCCAGCATTTT. The encoded protein is CASRQGAGGNQPQHF.

The chain joins TRBV27 to TRBJ1-6, with D perhaps matching TRBD1 (5 bases). Trimming shortened V by 1 base and J by 2 bases, and 24 bases separated the two germline ends. The CDR3 spans 21 residues. Germline-derived CDR1 and CDR2 are MNHEY and SMNVEV (reference sequence). For the CDR3, the DNA is TGTGCCAGCAGTTTATGGAGAGAAGACGGACACAATGAGGCCTATAATTCACCCCTCCACTTT. It codes for CASSLWREDGHNEAYNSPLHF.

The chain has TRBV10-3 and TRBJ2-5; 7 bases are a match to TRBD1. Germline assignment: CDR1 ENHRY and CDR2 SYGVKD. Trimming cost V 5 bases and J 5 bases; bases outside gene matches: 8. This CDR3 contains 14 residues. The CDR3 sequence is CAISKTGVLETQYF. The CDR3 nucleotides are TGTGCCATCAGTAAAACAGGGGTTCTGGAGACCCAGTACTTC.

V is TRBV6-4 and J is TRBJ2-1; D unclear. The length of the CDR3 is 13 residues. Germline CDR1 MRHNA, CDR2 SNTAGT. Trimming stripped 5 bases from V and 10 bases from J, with 15 bases between. In DNA, the CDR3 is TGTGCCAGCAGTAACCCGATCACTTCGGAGCAGTTCTTC. Protein: CASSNPITSEQFF.

The chain is built from TRBV4-2 and TRBJ2-2; 12 bases are shared with TRBD2. Germline V gene lookup returns CDR1 LGHNA and CDR2 YNFKEQ. The trim removed 4 bases at V and 6 bases at J, leaving 0 bases unmatched. This CDR3 is built from 14 residues. The CDR3 here is CASSPSGGAGELFF. The CDR3, as DNA: TGTGCCAGCAGCCCTAGCGGGGGGGCCGGGGAGCTGTTTTTT.

The count of this clone is one. The V call is TRBV28, the J call TRBJ2-2; D not certain. Germline CDR1 is MDHEN and CDR2 is SYDVKM. V lost 4 bases and J 0 bases, leaving 6 bases between the germline ends. This CDR3 comprises 14 residues. CDR3 sequence (DNA): TGTGCCAGCAGTTGGCCCACGAACACCGGGGAGCTGTTTTTT. It encodes CASSWPTNTGELFF.

The rearrangement joins TRBV6-1 to TRBJ2-6, with D possibly being TRBD2 (6 bases). The CDR3 contains 17 residues. V was trimmed by 3 bases and J by 1 base, leaving 13 bases between them. Germline values: CDR1 MNHNS, CDR2 SASEGT. The CDR3 loop is CASSEGGTVSGANVLTF. In DNA form, the CDR3 reads TGTGCCAGCAGTGAGGGGGGTACGGTTTCTGGGGCCAACGTCCTGACTTTC.

The V and J genes are TRBV7-8 and TRBJ1-5, with 7 bases matching TRBD1. Germline CDR1 reads SGHVS; CDR2 reads FQNEAQ. The junction had 5 bases not matched to a gene; V was cut back by 5 bases and J by 4 bases. This CDR3 contains 14 residues. Here the CDR3 reads CASSPGQLNQPQHF. In DNA, the CDR3 is TGTGCCAGCAGCCCGGGACAGCTTAATCAGCCCCAGCATTTT.

This chain uses TRBV27 with TRBJ2-5, with D possibly TRBD2 on 7 matching bases. The V gene's germline CDR1 is MNHEY and CDR2 SMNVEV (reference sequence). This CDR3 contains 17 residues. V gave up 5 bases and J gave up 5 bases, with 24 bases separating them. CDR3 sequence: CASSLRLGGASGETQYF. The CDR3 DNA sequence: TGTGCCAGCAGTCTGCGACTAGGGGGGGCTTCCGGGGAGACCCAGTACTTC.

The rearrangement uses TRBV14 and TRBJ2-7; D not resolved. Germline assignment: CDR1 SGHDN and CDR2 FVKESK. This CDR3 is built from 13 residues. The germline V and J ends were trimmed by 3 bases and 0 bases, with 6 bases remaining between them. In DNA form, the CDR3 reads TGTGCCAGCAGCCATTATAGCTCCTACGAGCAGTACTTC. Translation gives CASSHYSSYEQYF.

J is TRBJ1-5 and V is TRBV28; TRBD1 aligns across 7 bases. Trimming at V came to 2 bases and at J to 6 bases, leaving 13 bases not matched to a gene. CDR1 and CDR2 (germline): MDHEN, SYDVKM. This CDR3 is 17 amino acids long. CDR3 sequence: CASSLRGTVFGRQPQHF. DNA of the CDR3: TGTGCCAGCAGTTTAAGGGGGACAGTCTTTGGACGTCAGCCCCAGCATTTT. The full variable domain, in which reference TRBV28 and TRBJ1-5 provide the parts outside the CDR3, is DVKVTQSSRYLVKRTGEKVFLECVQDMDHENMFWYRQDPGLGLRLIYFSYDVKMKEKGDIPEGYSVSREKKERFSLILESASTNQTSMYLCASSLRGTVFGRQPQHFGDGTRLSIL.

This clone was detected a few times. The chain is built from TRBV11-2 and TRBJ2-7, with a weak D call TRBD1 (6 bases). V lost 0 bases, J lost 6 bases, and 12 bases lay in between. Germline V gene data show CDR1 as SGHAT and CDR2 as FQNNGV. The CDR3 has 14 residues. The DNA for the CDR3 is TGTGCCAGCAGCTTAGACAGGGGATCCAGCGAGCAGTACGTC. Translation gives CASSLDRGSSEQYV.

V is TRBV12-3 or TRBV12-4 and J is TRBJ1-1; D gene unclear. Trimming took off 4 bases at V and 3 bases at J, with 6 bases between the two ends. This CDR3 comprises 12 residues. CDR3 residues: CASSSSYTEAFF. CDR3 nucleotides: TGTGCCAGCAGTTCAAGCTACACTGAAGCTTTCTTT.